Here is one TCR beta chain with its context. The study ran its PCR with 60 Vbeta and 13 Jbeta primers. Sequenced by immunoSEQ multiplex PCR; TCRdb stores in-frame clones only, minus some. Among some 220,000 clones listed, about three quarters were seen once. This specimen comes from a study of cytomegalovirus exposure and HLA in healthy donors. V was trimmed by 5 bases and J by 7 bases, leaving 14 bases between them. Germline CDR1 SSHAT, CDR2 FNYEAQ (reference sequence). The CDR3 spans 13 residues. The sample taken for sequencing was PBMCs. This clonotype was obtained from a boy aged 5-17 years in good health and CMV-seronegative. The chain employs TRBV7-7 and TRBJ1-1; tentatively, D is TRBD1 (5 bases). The CDR3: CASSAMRGGEAFF. The CDR3 DNA reads as TGTGCCAGCAGCGCTATGAGGGGAGGTGAAGCTTTCTTT. The full variable domain, completed using reference TRBV7-7 and TRBJ1-1, is GAGVSQSPRYKVTKRGQDVTLRCDPISSHATLYWYQQALGQGPEFLTYFNYEAQPDKSGLPSDRFSAERPEGSISTLTIQRTEQRDSAMYRCASSAMRGGEAFFGQGTRLTVV.